These 14 T cell receptor beta chains came from one sample sequenced in a study of STAT5B mutations in CD4+ large granular lymphocyte leukemia. Data came from immunoSEQ multiplex PCR; TCRdb stores just in-frame clones and leaves some out. This sample has about 40,000 clones, with roughly 79% found just once. The specimen sequenced was CD4+ T cells from blood buffy coats. Receptors were obtained from a human donor in good health.

The gene calls are TRBV29-1 and TRBJ2-1, with D perhaps TRBD1 or TRBD2 (5 bases each). Per the germline V gene, CDR1 is SQVTM and CDR2 is ANQGSEA. The V gene lost 3 bases and the J gene lost 4 bases, with 19 bases spanning the gap. The CDR3 is made up of 16 amino acids. CDR3 sequence: CSVDGAGTDLYNEQFF. In DNA form, the CDR3 reads TGCAGCGTTGACGGAGCCGGGACGGACTTATACAATGAGCAGTTCTTC.

The chain has TRBV9 and TRBJ2-2; D remains ambiguous. V lost 4 bases, J lost 0 bases, and 10 bases lay in between. From germline, CDR1 is SGDLS and CDR2 YYNGEE. The CDR3 covers 15 residues. The CDR3 protein is CASSPGPPNTGELFF. The CDR3, as DNA: TGTGCCAGCAGCCCGGGCCCCCCGAACACCGGGGAGCTGTTTTTT.

V gene TRBV6-1 combines with J gene TRBJ2-2; 8 bases match TRBD2. Germline V lookup: CDR1 MNHNS, CDR2 SASEGT. After removal of 6 bases from V and 1 base from J, the junction contained 4 bases not matched to a gene. The CDR3 contains 15 residues. In DNA form, the CDR3 reads TGTGCCAGCAGACGGCTAGCGGGGAACACCGGGGAGCTGTTTTTT. It is translated as CASRRLAGNTGELFF.

The J gene is TRBJ1-5, the V gene TRBV30; 7 bases agree with TRBD1. The CDR3 is made up of 13 amino acids. CDR1 and CDR2 (germline): GTSNPN, SVGIG (reference sequence). V dropped 4 bases and J dropped 5; count of bases not matched to a gene: 5. The CDR3 DNA sequence: TGTGCCTGGAATCCAGGGGGTTATCAGCCCCAGCATTTT. Translation gives CAWNPGGYQPQHF.

J is TRBJ2-5 and V is TRBV30; maybe TRBD1 (6 bases). V dropped 4 bases and J dropped 4 bases, with 10 bases sitting between them. The germline CDR1 and CDR2 sequences are GTSNPN and SVGIG (reference sequence). The CDR3 runs 12 residues. CDR3 protein: CAWTGVGETQYF. CDR3 nucleotide sequence: TGTGCCTGGACAGGGGTAGGAGAGACCCAGTACTTC.

The chain employs TRBV30 and TRBJ2-3; TRBD2 aligns across 9 bases. V lost 3 bases to trimming and J lost 0 bases; unmatched junction nucleotides: 16. Looked up from germline, CDR1 is GTSNPN and CDR2 is SVGIG (reference sequence). CDR3 size: 19 residues. CDR3 residues: CAWSSGRGVAGASTDTQYF. CDR3 nucleotide sequence: TGTGCCTGGAGCTCAGGGAGGGGAGTAGCGGGGGCTAGCACAGATACGCAGTATTTT.

The chain carries TRBV7-6 and TRBJ2-3; TRBD2 matches 12 bases. Germline values: CDR1 SGHVS, CDR2 FNYEAQ. V shed 5 bases and J 6 bases; nucleotides not matched to a gene: 9. This CDR3 has 16 amino acids. The CDR3 sequence: CASSPQLAGGRDTQYF. In DNA, the CDR3 is TGTGCCAGCAGCCCCCAACTAGCGGGGGGCCGGGATACGCAGTATTTT.

The chain combines TRBV7-9 with TRBJ1-3; no reliable D call. With 5 bases removed from V and 0 bases from J, the gap between germline ends came to 17 bases. Per germline, CDR1 SEHNR and CDR2 FQNEAQ (reference sequence). The CDR3 spans 17 residues. CDR3: CASSLPLGLVSGNTIYF. The CDR3 bases are TGTGCCAGCAGCCTCCCTCTCGGCCTCGTCTCTGGAAACACCATATATTTT. The entire variable domain, with the rest obtained from reference TRBV7-9 and TRBJ1-3, is as follows: DTGVSQNPRHKITKRGQNVTFRCDPISEHNRLYWYRQTLGQGPEFLTYFQNEAQLEKSRLLSDRFSAERPKGSFSTLEIQRTEQGDSAMYLCASSLPLGLVSGNTIYFGEGSWLTVV.

The chain couples TRBV6-5 to TRBJ2-3; either TRBD1 or TRBD2 may fit D (5 bases each). This CDR3 comprises 12 residues. V was trimmed by 5 bases and J by 10 bases, leaving 13 bases between them. Germline V lookup: CDR1 MNHEY, CDR2 SVGAGI. The DNA for the CDR3 is TGTGCCAGCAGTGTTCAGGGTAGCGCGCAGTATTTT. Translated, it gives CASSVQGSAQYF.

Remarks on this clone: The germline gene is not matched at one end of the junction; a read error may be the cause. The rearrangement joins TRBV19 to TRBJ2-7, with 9 bases aligning to TRBD1. CDR1 LNHDA and CDR2 SQIVND come from the germline V gene (reference sequence). The CDR3 runs 8 residues. The CDR3 coding sequence is TGTGCCAGTAGGACAGGGGGCTTC. This sequence encodes CASRTGGF.

The rearrangement links TRBV7-6 to TRBJ2-1, with 8 bases matching TRBD2. The germline gives CDR1 SGHVS, CDR2 FNYEAQ. V lost 5 bases and J lost 9; bases outside the gene matches: 3. The CDR3 spans 12 residues. For the CDR3, the DNA is TGTGCCAGCAGCGCAAGCGGGGGTGAGCAGTTCTTC. It encodes CASSASGGEQFF.

The chain links TRBV4-3 to TRBJ2-1; a possible D gene is TRBD2 (6 bases). Germline V gene data show CDR1 as LGHNA and CDR2 as YSLEER. V shed 4 bases and J shed 6 bases, with 22 bases lying between them. The CDR3 is 17 residues long. The CDR3 spells CASSRVTGTPLPNEQFF. CDR3 DNA sequence: TGCGCCAGCAGCCGGGTAACCGGGACTCCTCTACCCAATGAGCAGTTCTTC.

The chain uses TRBV7-2 and TRBJ1-5; D gene unclear. The CDR3 loop spans 13 amino acids. Germline-derived CDR1 and CDR2 are SGHTA and FQGNSA. Trimming took 4 bases from V and 7 from J, leaving 11 bases between them. The CDR3 nucleotides read TGTGCCAGCAGCTCCCAGTCGGGACAGCCCCAGCATTTT. Protein sequence: CASSSQSGQPQHF.

This chain joins TRBV6-6 and TRBJ1-4; possible D gene TRBD1, 5 bases. Germline assignment: CDR1 MNHNY and CDR2 SVGAGI (reference sequence). The CDR3 extends over 15 amino acids. V lost 5 bases and J 0 bases, leaving 10 bases between the germline ends. CDR3 coding DNA: TGTGCCAGCAGTCAGGGATATGCAACTAATGAAAAACTGTTTTTT. This gives the protein CASSQGYATNEKLFF.